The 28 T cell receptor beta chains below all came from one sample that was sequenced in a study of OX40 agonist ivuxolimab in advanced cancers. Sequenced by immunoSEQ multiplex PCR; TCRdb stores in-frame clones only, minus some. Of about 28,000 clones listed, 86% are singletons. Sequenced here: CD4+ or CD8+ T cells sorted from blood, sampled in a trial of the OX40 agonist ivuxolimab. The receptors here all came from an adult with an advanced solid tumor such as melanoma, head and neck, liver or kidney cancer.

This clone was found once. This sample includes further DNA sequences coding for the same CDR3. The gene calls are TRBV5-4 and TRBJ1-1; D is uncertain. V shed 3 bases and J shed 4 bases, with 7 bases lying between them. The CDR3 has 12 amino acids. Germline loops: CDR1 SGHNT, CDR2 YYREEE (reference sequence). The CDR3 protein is CASSSRGTEAFF. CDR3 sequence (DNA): TGTGCCAGCAGCTCGCGGGGCACTGAAGCTTTCTTT.

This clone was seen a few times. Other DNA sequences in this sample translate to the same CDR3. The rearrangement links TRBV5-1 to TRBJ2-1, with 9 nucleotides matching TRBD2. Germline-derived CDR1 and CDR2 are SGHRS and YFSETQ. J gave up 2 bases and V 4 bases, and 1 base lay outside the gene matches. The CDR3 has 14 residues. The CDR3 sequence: CASSPSGAYNEQFF. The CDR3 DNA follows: TGCGCCAGCAGCCCTAGCGGGGCCTACAATGAGCAGTTCTTC.

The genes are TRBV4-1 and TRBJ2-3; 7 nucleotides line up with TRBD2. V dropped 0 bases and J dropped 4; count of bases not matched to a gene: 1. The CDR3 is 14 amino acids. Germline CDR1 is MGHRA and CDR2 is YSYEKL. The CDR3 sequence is CASSQEGGADTQYF. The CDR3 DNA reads TGCGCCAGCAGCCAAGAGGGGGGGGCAGATACGCAGTATTTT.

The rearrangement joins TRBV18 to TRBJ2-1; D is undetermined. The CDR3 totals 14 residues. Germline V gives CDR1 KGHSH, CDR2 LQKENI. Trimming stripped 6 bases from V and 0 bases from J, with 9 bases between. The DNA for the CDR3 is TGTGCCAGCTCCGCTCTCAGCTCCTACAATGAGCAGTTCTTC. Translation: CASSALSSYNEQFF. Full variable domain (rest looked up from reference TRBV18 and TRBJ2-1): NAGVMQNPRHLVRRRGQEARLRCSPMKGHSHVYWYRQLPEEGLKFMVYLQKENIIDESGMPKERFSAEFPKEGPSILRIQQVVRGDSAAYFCASSALSSYNEQFFGPGTRLTVL.

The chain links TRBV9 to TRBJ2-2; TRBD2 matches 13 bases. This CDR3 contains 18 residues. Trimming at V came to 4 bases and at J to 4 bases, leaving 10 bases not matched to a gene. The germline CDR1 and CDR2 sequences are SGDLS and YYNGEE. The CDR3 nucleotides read TGTGCCAGCAGCCGAAAAATAGGACTAGCGGGAGTCACCGGGGAGCTGTTTTTT. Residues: CASSRKIGLAGVTGELFF.

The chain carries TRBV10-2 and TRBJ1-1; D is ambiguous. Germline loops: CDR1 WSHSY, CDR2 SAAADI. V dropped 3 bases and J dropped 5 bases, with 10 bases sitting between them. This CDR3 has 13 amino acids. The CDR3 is CASSDGLGTEAFF. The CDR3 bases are TGCGCCAGCAGTGATGGGTTAGGGACTGAAGCTTTCTTT.

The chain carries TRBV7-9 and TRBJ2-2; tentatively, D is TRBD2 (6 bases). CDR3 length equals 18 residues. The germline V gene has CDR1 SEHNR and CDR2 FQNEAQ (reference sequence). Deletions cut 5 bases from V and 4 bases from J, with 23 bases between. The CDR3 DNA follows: TGTGCCAGCAGCACGGATCCGGGAGAGGGACCCATCACCGGGGAGCTGTTTTTT. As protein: CASSTDPGEGPITGELFF.

This CDR3 is CASSNSIQVAGGPPTQYF. In DNA, the CDR3 is TGTGCCAGCAGTAACTCCATCCAGGTGGCGGGAGGGCCGCCGACGCAGTATTTT. This sequence joins TRBV28 and TRBJ2-3, with 9 bases identical to TRBD2. The V segment lost 5 bases and the J segment 9 bases; nucleotides outside the gene matches: 21. Germline V gene data show CDR1 as MDHEN and CDR2 as SYDVKM. The CDR3 runs 18 residues.

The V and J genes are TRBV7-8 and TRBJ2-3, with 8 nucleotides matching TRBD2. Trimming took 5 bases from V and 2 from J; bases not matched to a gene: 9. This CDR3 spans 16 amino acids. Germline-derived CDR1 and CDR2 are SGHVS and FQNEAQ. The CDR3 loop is CASSTGLAHTTDTQYF. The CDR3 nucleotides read TGTGCCAGCAGCACCGGACTAGCCCATACCACAGATACGCAGTATTTT.

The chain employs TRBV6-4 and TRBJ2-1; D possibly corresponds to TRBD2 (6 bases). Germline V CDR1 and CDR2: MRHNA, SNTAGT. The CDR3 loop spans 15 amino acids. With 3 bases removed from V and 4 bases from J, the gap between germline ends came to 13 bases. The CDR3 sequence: CASSETSGPYNEQFF. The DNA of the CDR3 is TGTGCCAGCAGTGAGACTAGTGGGCCGTACAATGAGCAGTTCTTC.

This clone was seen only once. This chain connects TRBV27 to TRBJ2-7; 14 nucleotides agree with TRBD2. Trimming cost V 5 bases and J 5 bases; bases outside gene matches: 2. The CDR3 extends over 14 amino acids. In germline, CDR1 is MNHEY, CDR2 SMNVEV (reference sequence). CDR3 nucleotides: TGTGCCAGCAGTCAGGGACTAGCGGGAGACGAGCAGTACTTC. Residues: CASSQGLAGDEQYF.

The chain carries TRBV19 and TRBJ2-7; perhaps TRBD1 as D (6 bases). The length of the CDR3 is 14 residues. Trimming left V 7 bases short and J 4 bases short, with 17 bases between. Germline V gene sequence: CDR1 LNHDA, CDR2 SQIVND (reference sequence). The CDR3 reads CASTSGTWPYEQYF. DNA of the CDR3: TGTGCCAGTACCTCCGGGACATGGCCTTACGAGCAGTACTTC.

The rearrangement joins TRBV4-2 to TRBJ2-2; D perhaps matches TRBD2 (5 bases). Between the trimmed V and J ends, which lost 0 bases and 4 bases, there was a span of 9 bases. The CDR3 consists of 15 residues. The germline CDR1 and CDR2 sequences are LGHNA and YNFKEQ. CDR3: CASSQDEGSTGELFF. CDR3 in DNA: TGTGCCAGCAGCCAAGATGAAGGGAGCACCGGGGAGCTGTTTTTT.

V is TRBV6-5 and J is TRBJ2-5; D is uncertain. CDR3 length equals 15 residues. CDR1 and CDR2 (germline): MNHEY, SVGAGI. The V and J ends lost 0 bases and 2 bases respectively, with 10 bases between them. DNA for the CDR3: TGTGCCAGCAGTTACTCGATTGGGCGGCAAGAGACCCAGTACTTC. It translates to CASSYSIGRQETQYF.

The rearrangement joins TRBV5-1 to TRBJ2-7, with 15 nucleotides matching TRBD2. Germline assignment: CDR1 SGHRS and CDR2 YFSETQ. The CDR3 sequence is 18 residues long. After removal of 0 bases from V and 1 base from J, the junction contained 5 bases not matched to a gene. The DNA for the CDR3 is TGCGCCAGCAGCTTGGGGACTAGCGGGAGGGCCCTATCCTACGAGCAGTACTTC. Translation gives CASSLGTSGRALSYEQYF.

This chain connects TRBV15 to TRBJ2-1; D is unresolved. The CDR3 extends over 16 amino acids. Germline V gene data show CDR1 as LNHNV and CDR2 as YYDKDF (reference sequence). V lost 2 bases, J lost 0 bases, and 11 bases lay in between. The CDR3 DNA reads TGTGCCACCAGCAGATTGATGATAAGCTCCTACAATGAGCAGTTCTTC. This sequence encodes CATSRLMISSYNEQFF.

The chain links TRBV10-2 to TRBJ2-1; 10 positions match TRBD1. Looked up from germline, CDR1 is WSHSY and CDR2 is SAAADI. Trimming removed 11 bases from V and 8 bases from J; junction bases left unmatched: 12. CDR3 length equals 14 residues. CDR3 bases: TGCGCCGCGAAAGGGACAGGGGATATTGATGAGCAGTTCTTC. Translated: CAAKGTGDIDEQFF.

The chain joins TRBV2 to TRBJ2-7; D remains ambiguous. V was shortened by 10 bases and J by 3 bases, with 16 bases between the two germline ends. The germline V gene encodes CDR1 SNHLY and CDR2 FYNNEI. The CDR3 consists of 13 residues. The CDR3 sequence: CAIQTSNNYEQYF. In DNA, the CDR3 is TGTGCCATCCAGACTTCAAACAACTACGAGCAGTACTTC. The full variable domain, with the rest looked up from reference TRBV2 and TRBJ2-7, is EPEVTQTPSHQVTQMGQEVILRCVPISNHLYFYWYRQILGQKVEFLVSFYNNEISEKSEIFDDQFSVERPDGSNFTLKIRSTKLEDSAMYFCAIQTSNNYEQYFGPGTRLTVT.

In nucleotides, the CDR3 is TGTGCCAGCATACCAGCCGGGAGCTCCTACGAGCAGTACTTC. Encoded protein: CASIPAGSSYEQYF. The chain couples TRBV28 to TRBJ2-7; maybe TRBD2 (6 bases). The V and J ends lost 7 bases and 0 bases respectively, with 13 bases between them. The CDR3 has 14 amino acids. CDR1 and CDR2 from the germline V gene are MDHEN and SYDVKM.

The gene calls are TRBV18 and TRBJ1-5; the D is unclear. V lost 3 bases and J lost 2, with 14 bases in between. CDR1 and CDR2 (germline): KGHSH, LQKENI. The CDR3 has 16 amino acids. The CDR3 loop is CASSPADRAGNQPQHF. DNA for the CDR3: TGTGCCAGCTCACCCGCCGATAGGGCCGGCAATCAGCCCCAGCATTTT.

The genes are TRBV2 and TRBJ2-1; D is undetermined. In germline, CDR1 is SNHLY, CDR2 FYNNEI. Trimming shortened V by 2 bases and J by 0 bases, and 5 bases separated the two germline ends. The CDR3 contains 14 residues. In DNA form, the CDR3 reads TGTGCCAGCAGTGAATACAGCTCCTACAATGAGCAGTTCTTC. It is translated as CASSEYSSYNEQFF.

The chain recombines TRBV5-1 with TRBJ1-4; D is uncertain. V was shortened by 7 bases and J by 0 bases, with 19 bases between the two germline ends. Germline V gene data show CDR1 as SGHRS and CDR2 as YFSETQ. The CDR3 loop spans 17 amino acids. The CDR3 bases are TGCGCCAGCGGACCTGGCTCAAACAGAGCAACTAATGAAAAACTGTTTTTT. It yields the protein CASGPGSNRATNEKLFF. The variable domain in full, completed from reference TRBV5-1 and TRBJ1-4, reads KAGVTQTPRYLIKTRGQQVTLSCSPISGHRSVSWYQQTPGQGLQFLFEYFSETQRNKGNFPGRFSGRQFSNSRSEMNVSTLELGDSALYLCASGPGSNRATNEKLFFGSGTQLSVL.

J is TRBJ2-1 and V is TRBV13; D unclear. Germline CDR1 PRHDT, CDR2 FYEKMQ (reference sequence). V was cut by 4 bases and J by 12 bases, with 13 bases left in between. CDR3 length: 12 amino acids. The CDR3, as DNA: TGTGCCAGCAGCTCCCCGAGCCTTGTGCAGTTCTTC. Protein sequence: CASSSPSLVQFF.

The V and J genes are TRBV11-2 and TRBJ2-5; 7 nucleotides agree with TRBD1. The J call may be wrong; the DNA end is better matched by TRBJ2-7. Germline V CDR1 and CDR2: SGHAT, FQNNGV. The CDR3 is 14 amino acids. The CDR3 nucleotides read TGTGCCAGCAGCCTGAGGGGACAGCCATACGAGCAGTACTTC. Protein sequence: CASSLRGQPYEQYF.

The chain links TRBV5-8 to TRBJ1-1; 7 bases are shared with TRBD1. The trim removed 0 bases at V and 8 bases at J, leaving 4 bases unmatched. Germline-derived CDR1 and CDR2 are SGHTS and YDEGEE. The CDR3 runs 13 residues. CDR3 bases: TGTGCCAGCAGCTTGGCTACAGGGGTAGAAGCTTTCTTT. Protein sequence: CASSLATGVEAFF. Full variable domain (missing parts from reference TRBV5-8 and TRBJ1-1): EAGVTQSPTHLIKTRGQQATLRCSPISGHTSVYWYQQALGLGLQFLLWYDEGEERNRGNFPPRFSGRQFPNYSSELNVNALELEDSALYLCASSLATGVEAFFGQGTRLTVV.

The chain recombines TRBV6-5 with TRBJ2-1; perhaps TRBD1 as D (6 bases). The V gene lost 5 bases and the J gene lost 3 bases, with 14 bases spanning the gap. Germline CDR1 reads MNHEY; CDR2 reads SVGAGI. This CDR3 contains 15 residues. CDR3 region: CASSTGSSVYNEQFF. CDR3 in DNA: TGTGCCAGCAGTACAGGGAGTTCGGTCTACAATGAGCAGTTCTTC.

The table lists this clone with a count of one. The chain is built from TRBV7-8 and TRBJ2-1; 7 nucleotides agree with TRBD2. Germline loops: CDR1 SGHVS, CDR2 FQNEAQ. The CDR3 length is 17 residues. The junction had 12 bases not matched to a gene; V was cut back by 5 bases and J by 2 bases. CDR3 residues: CASSRVGAGLAYNEQFF. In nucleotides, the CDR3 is TGTGCCAGCAGCCGAGTGGGAGCGGGGCTTGCCTACAATGAGCAGTTCTTC.

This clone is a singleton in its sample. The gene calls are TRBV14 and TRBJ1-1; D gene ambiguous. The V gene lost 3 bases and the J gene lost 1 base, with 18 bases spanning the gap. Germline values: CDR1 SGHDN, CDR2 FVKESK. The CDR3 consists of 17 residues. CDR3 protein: CASSHPIGEGWNTEAFF. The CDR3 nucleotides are TGTGCCAGCAGCCATCCCATCGGGGAGGGCTGGAACACTGAAGCTTTCTTT.